The present T cell receptor (beta chain) was sequenced within a study of T cell repertoires in cytomegalovirus infection. TCRdb re-derived calls from the reads in MiXCR, one entry per CDR3 protein. There are roughly 320,000 distinct CDR3 sequences in the sample; roughly 9.5% occur only once, and over 3.5% lies in the top ten. Germline V gene sequence: CDR1 MGHRA, CDR2 YSYEKL. There are 14 residues in the CDR3. V lost 4 bases to trimming and J lost 6 bases, with 14 bases between them. Sample: PBMCs. The source is a human donor in good health (CMV status not recorded). Some clones in this sample may be carry-over from other donors' samples. The chain joins TRBV4-1 to TRBJ2-3, with D possibly matching TRBD2 (5 bases). The CDR3 sequence: CASSLEREWDTQYF. The CDR3 coding sequence is TGCGCCAGCAGCCTGGAGAGGGAATGGGATACGCAGTATTTT.